The TCR beta chain described here comes from a study of siplizumab effects on memory and regulatory T cells. Assay: immunoSEQ multiplex PCR; the TCRdb copy retains only in-frame clones and omits some. The data show more than 60,000 clones, with 90% to 97% seen just once and 0.095% held by the top ten. Germline-derived CDR1 and CDR2 are SEHNR and FQNEAQ (reference sequence). This CDR3 comprises 14 residues. Trimming stripped 5 bases from V and 5 bases from J, with 15 bases between. This TCR came from a human donor in good health. Specimen: naive CD8+ T cells sorted from blood. This rearrangement joins TRBV7-9 to TRBJ2-5, with a weak D call TRBD1 (5 bases). In DNA form, the CDR3 reads TGTGCCAGCAGCCCAGATACCGCAGGGGAGACCCAGTACTTC. It yields the protein CASSPDTAGETQYF. The whole variable domain, remainder taken from reference TRBV7-9 and TRBJ2-5, is DTGVSQNPRHKITKRGQNVTFRCDPISEHNRLYWYRQTLGQGPEFLTYFQNEAQLEKSRLLSDRFSAERPKGSFSTLEIQRTEQGDSAMYLCASSPDTAGETQYFGPGTRLLVL.